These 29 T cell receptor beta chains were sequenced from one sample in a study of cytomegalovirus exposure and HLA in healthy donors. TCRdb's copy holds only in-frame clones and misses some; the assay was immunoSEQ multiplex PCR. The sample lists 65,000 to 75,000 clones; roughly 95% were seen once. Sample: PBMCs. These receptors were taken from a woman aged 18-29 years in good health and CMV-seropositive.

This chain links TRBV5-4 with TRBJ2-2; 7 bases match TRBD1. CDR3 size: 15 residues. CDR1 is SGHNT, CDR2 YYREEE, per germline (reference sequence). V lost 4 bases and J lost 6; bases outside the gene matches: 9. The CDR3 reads CASSLQTGISGELFF. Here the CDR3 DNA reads TGTGCCAGCAGCCTTCAGACAGGGATCTCCGGGGAGCTGTTTTTT.

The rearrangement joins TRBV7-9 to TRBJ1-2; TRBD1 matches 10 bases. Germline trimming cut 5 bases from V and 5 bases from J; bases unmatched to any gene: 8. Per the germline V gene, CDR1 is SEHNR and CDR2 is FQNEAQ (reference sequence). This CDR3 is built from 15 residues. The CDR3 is CASSTGTGVQYGYTF. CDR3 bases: TGTGCCAGCAGCACGGGGACAGGGGTTCAATATGGCTACACCTTC.

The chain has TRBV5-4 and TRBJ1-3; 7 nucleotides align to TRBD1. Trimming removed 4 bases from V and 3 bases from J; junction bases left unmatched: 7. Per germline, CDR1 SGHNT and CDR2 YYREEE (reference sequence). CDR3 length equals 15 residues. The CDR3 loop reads CASSPGQAGGNTIYF. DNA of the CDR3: TGTGCCAGCAGCCCCGGACAGGCGGGTGGAAACACCATATATTTT.

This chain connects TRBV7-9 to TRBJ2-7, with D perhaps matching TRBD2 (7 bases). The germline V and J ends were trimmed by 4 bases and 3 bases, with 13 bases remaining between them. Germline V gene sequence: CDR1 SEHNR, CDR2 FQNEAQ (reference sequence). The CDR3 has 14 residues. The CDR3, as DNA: TGTGCCAGCAGCTACGGGGGGCCCAACTACGAGCAGTACTTC. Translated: CASSYGGPNYEQYF.

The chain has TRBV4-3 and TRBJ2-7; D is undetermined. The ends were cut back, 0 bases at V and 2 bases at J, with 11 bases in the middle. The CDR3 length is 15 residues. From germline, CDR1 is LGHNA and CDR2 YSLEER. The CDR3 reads CASSQEPGNAYEQYF. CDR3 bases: TGCGCCAGCAGCCAAGAACCAGGCAACGCCTACGAGCAGTACTTC.

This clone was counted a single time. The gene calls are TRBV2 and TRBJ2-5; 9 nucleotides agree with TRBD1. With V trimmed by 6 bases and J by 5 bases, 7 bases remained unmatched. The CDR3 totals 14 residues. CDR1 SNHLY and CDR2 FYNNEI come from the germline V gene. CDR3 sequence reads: CASSDRGAGETQYF. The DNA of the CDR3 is TGTGCCAGCAGCGACAGGGGGGCGGGGGAGACCCAGTACTTC.

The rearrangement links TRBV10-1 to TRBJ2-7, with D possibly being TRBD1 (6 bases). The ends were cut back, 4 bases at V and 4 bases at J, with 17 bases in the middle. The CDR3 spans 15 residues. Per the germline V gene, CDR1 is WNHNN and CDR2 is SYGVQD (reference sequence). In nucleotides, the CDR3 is TGCGCCAGCAGTGTCTCGGTCAGGGGCCGATACGAGCAGTACTTC. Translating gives CASSVSVRGRYEQYF.

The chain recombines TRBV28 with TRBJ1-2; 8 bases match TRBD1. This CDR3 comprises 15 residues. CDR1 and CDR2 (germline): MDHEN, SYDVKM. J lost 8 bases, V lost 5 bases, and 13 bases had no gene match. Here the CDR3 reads CASSIAPHRGVGYTF. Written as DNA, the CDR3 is TGTGCCAGCAGTATTGCCCCTCACAGGGGGGTCGGCTACACCTTC.

DNA of the CDR3: TGTGCCAGCAGCCCTAGATACGAGCAGTACTTC. This translates into CASSPRYEQYF. V usage is TRBV6-6 and J usage is TRBJ2-7; D is uncertain. There are 11 residues in the CDR3. Germline V gives CDR1 MNHNY, CDR2 SVGAGI (reference sequence). Trimming pared 6 bases from V and 4 bases from J, leaving 7 bases between.

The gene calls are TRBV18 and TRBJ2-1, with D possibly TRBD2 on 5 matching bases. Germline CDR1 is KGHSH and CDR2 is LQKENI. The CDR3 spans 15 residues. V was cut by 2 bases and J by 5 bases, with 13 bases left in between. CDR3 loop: CASSPRGNLNNEQFF. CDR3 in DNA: TGTGCCAGCTCACCAAGAGGGAACCTAAACAATGAGCAGTTCTTC.

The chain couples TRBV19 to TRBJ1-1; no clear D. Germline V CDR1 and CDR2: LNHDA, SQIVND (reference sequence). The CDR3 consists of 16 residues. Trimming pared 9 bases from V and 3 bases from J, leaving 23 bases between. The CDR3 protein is CASHGRSLASDTEAFF. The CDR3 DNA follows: TGTGCCAGCCACGGGCGGAGTTTAGCGTCGGACACTGAAGCTTTCTTT.

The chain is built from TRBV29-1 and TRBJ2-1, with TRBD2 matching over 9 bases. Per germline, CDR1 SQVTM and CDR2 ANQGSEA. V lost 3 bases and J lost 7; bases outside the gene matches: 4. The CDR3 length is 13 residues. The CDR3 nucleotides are TGCAGCGTTGATAGCGGGAGTTGGAATGAGCAGTTCTTC. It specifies CSVDSGSWNEQFF.

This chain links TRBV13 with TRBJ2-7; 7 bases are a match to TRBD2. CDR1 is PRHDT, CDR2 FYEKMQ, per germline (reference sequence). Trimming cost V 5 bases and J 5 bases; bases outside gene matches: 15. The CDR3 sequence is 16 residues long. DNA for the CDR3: TGTGCCAGCAGCGCCGGCTGGGGGGGAGTTTCCCACGAGCAGTACTTC. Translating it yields CASSAGWGGVSHEQYF.

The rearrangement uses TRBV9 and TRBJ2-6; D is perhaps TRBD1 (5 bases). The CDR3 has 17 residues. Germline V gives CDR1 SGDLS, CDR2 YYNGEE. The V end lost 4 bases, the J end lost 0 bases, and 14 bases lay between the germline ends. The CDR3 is CASSPRQLFSGANVLTF. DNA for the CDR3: TGTGCCAGCAGCCCAAGACAGCTTTTCTCTGGGGCCAACGTCCTGACTTTC. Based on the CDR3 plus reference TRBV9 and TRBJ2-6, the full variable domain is DSGVTQTPKHLITATGQRVTLRCSPRSGDLSVYWYQQSLDQGLQFLIQYYNGEERAKGNILERFSAQQFPDLHSELNLSSLELGDSALYFCASSPRQLFSGANVLTFGAGSRLTVL.

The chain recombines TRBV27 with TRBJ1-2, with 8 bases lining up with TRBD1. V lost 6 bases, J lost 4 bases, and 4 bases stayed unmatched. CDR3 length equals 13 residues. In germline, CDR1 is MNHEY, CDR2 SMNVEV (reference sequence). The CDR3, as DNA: TGTGCCAGCAGATCGACAGGGGTCTATGGCTACACCTTC. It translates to CASRSTGVYGYTF.

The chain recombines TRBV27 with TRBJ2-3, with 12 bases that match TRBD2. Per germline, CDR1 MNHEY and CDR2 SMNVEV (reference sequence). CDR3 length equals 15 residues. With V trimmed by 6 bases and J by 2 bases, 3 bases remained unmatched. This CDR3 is CASRRTSGNTDTQYF. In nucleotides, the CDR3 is TGTGCCAGCAGACGGACTAGCGGGAACACAGATACGCAGTATTTT.

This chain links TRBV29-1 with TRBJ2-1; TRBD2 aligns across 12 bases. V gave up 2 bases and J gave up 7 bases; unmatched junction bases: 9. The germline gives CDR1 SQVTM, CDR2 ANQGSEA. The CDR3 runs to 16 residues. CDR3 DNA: TGCAGCGTTGAAAGTAGAAGGCTAGCGGGAGGGAATGAGCAGTTCTTC. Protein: CSVESRRLAGGNEQFF.

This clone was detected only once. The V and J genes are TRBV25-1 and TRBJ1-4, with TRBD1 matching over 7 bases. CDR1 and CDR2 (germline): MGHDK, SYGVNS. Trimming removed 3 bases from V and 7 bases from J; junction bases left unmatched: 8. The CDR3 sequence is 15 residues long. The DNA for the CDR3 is TGTGCCAGCAGTGACCCAAGGGGACAGCTTGAAAAACTGTTTTTT. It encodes CASSDPRGQLEKLFF.

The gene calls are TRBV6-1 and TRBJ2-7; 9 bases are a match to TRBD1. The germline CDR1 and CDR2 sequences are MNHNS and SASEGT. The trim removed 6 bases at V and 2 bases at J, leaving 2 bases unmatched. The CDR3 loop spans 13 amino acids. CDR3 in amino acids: CASRWTGAYEQYF. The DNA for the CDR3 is TGTGCCAGCAGGTGGACAGGGGCCTACGAGCAGTACTTC.

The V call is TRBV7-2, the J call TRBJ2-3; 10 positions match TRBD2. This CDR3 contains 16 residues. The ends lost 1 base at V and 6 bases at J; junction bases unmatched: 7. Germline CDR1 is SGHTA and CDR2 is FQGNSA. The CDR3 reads CASSLGSSGSGDTQYF. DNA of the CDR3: TGTGCCAGCAGCTTAGGGTCTAGCGGGAGTGGGGATACGCAGTATTTT.

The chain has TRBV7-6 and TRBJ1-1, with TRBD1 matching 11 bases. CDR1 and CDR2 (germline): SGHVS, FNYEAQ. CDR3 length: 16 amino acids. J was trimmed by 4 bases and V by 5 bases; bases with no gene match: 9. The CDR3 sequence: CASSPTSGTGGTEAFF. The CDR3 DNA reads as TGTGCCAGCAGCCCTACCTCCGGGACAGGGGGCACTGAAGCTTTCTTT.

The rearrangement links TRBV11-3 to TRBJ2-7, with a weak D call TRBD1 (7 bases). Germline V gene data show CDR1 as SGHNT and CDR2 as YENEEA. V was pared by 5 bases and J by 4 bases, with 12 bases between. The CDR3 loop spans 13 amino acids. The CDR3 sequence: CASSGGTEYEQYF. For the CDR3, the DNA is TGTGCCAGCAGCGGGGGGACAGAGTACGAGCAGTACTTC.

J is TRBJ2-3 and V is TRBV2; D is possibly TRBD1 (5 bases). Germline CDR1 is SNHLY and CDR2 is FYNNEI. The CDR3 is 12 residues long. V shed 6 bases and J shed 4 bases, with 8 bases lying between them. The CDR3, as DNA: TGTGCCAGCAGCATGGGGCCAGATACGCAGTATTTT. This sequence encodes CASSMGPDTQYF.

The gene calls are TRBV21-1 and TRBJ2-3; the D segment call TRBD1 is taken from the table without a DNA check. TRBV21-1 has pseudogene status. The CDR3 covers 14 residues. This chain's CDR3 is CASRGTGATDTQYF. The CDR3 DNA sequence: TGTGCCAGCAGGGGGACAGGGGCTACAGATACGCAGTATTTT.

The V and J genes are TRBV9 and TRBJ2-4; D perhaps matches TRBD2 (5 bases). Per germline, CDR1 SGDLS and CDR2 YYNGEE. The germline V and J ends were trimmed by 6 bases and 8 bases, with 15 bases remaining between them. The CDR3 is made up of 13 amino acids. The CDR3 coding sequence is TGTGCCAGCATCCGACTAAAAGCGGACATTCAGTACTTC. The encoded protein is CASIRLKADIQYF.

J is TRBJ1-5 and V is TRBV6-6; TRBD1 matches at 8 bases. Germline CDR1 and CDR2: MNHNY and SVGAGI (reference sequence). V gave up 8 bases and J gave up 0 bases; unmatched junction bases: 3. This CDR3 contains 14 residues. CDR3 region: CASGTGYSNQPQHF. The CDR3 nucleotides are TGTGCCAGCGGGACAGGATATAGCAATCAGCCCCAGCATTTT.

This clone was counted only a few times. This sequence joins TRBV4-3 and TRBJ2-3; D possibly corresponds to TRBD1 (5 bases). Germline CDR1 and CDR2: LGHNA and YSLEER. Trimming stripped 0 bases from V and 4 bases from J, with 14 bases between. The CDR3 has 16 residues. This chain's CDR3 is CASSQEQGYASDTQYF. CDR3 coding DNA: TGCGCCAGCAGCCAAGAGCAGGGATATGCTTCAGATACGCAGTATTTT.

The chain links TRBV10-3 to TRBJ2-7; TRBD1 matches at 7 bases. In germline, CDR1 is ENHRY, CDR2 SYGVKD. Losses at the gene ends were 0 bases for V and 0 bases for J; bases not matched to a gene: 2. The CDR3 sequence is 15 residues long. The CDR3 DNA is TGTGCCATCAGTGAGTCGAAGGGGGCCTCCTACGAGCAGTACTTC. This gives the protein CAISESKGASYEQYF.

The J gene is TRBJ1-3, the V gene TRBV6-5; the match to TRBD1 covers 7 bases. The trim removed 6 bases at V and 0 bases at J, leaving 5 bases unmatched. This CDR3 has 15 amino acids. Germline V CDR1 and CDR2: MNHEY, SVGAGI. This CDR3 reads CASRGQEFSGNTIYF. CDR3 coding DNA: TGTGCCAGCAGAGGACAGGAGTTCTCTGGAAACACCATATATTTT.